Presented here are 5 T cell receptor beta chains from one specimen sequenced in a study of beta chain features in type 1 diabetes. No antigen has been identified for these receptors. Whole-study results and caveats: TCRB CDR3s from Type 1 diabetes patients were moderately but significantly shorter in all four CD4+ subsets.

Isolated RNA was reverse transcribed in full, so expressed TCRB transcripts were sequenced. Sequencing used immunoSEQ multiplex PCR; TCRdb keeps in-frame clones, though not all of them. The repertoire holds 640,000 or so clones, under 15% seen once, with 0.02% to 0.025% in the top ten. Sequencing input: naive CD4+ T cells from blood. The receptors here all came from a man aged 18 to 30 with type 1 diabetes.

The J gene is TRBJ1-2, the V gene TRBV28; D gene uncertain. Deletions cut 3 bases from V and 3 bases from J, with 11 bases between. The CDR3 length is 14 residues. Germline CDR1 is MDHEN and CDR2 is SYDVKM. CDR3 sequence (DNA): TGTGCCAGCAGTTTTAGCTATTGGGACTATGGCTACACCTTC. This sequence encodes CASSFSYWDYGYTF.

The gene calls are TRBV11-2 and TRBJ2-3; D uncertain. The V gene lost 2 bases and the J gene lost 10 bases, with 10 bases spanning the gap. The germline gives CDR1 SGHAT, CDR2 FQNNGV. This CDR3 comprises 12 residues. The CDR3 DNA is TGTGCCAGCAGCTTACTAGGCGGTGCGCAGTATTTT. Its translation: CASSLLGGAQYF.

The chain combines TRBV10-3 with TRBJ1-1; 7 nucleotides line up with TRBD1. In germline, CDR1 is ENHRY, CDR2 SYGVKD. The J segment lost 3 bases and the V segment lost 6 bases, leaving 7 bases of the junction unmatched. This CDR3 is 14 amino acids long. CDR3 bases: TGTGCCATCAGCTTGACAGGGATGGACACTGAAGCTTTCTTT. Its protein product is CAISLTGMDTEAFF.

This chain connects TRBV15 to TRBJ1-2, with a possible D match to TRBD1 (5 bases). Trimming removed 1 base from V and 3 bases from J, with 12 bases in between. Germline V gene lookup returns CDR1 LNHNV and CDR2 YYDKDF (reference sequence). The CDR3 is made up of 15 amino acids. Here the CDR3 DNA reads TGTGCCACCAGCAGAGTTCTCGACAGAGACTATGGCTACACCTTC. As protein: CATSRVLDRDYGYTF.

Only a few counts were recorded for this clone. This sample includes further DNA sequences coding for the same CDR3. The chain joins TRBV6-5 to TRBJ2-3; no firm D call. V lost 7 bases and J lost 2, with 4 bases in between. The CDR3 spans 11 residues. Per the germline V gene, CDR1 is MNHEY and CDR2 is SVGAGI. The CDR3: CASTNTDTQYF. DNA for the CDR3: TGTGCCAGCACCAACACAGATACGCAGTATTTT.